This TCR beta chain was captured by sequencing in a study of T cell responses to AZD1222 COVID-19 vaccine. The ends were cut back, 2 bases at V and 5 bases at J, with 16 bases in the middle. This CDR3 has 15 amino acids. Germline loops: CDR1 SEHNR, CDR2 FQNEAQ (reference sequence). Here immunoSEQ multiplex PCR was the method, and the copy in TCRdb shows in-frame clones only, minus some. The table includes 150,000 or so clones, 88% detected once. Study-wide results and caveats: Among spike-specific TCRs, nearly half reportedly target unmutated variant regions. When two AZD1222 doses had been given, Spike-specific TCR breadth and depth rose. Dominant at 160-218 and 743-854, vaccine-associated CD4 TCRs also spanned spike. Only after the peak T cell response were repertoires sampled.

Concerning this clone itself: Its antigen is unknown.

This material consisted of peripheral blood, taken on day 0 of MenACWY control vaccination. The chain joins TRBV7-9 to TRBJ2-7; D is perhaps TRBD2 (5 bases). The TCR originated in an adult in good health. The CDR3 sequence is CASSLIGEGPHEQYF. Written as DNA, the CDR3 is TGTGCCAGCAGCTTAATTGGCGAGGGCCCCCACGAGCAGTACTTC.